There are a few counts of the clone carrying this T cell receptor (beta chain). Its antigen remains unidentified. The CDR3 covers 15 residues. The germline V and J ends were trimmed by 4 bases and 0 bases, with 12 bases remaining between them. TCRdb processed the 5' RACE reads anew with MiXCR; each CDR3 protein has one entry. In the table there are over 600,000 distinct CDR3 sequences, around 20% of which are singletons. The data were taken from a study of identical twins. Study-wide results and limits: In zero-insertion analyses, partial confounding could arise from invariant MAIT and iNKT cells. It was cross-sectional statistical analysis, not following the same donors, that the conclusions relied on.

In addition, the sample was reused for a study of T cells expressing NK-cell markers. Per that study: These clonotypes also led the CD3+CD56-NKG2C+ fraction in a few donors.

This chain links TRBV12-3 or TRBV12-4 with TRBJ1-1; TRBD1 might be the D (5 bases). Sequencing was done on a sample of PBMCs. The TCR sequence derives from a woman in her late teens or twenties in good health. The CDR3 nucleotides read TGTGCCAGCAGTTCGGTGACAGAGATGAACACTGAAGCTTTCTTT. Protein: CASSSVTEMNTEAFF.